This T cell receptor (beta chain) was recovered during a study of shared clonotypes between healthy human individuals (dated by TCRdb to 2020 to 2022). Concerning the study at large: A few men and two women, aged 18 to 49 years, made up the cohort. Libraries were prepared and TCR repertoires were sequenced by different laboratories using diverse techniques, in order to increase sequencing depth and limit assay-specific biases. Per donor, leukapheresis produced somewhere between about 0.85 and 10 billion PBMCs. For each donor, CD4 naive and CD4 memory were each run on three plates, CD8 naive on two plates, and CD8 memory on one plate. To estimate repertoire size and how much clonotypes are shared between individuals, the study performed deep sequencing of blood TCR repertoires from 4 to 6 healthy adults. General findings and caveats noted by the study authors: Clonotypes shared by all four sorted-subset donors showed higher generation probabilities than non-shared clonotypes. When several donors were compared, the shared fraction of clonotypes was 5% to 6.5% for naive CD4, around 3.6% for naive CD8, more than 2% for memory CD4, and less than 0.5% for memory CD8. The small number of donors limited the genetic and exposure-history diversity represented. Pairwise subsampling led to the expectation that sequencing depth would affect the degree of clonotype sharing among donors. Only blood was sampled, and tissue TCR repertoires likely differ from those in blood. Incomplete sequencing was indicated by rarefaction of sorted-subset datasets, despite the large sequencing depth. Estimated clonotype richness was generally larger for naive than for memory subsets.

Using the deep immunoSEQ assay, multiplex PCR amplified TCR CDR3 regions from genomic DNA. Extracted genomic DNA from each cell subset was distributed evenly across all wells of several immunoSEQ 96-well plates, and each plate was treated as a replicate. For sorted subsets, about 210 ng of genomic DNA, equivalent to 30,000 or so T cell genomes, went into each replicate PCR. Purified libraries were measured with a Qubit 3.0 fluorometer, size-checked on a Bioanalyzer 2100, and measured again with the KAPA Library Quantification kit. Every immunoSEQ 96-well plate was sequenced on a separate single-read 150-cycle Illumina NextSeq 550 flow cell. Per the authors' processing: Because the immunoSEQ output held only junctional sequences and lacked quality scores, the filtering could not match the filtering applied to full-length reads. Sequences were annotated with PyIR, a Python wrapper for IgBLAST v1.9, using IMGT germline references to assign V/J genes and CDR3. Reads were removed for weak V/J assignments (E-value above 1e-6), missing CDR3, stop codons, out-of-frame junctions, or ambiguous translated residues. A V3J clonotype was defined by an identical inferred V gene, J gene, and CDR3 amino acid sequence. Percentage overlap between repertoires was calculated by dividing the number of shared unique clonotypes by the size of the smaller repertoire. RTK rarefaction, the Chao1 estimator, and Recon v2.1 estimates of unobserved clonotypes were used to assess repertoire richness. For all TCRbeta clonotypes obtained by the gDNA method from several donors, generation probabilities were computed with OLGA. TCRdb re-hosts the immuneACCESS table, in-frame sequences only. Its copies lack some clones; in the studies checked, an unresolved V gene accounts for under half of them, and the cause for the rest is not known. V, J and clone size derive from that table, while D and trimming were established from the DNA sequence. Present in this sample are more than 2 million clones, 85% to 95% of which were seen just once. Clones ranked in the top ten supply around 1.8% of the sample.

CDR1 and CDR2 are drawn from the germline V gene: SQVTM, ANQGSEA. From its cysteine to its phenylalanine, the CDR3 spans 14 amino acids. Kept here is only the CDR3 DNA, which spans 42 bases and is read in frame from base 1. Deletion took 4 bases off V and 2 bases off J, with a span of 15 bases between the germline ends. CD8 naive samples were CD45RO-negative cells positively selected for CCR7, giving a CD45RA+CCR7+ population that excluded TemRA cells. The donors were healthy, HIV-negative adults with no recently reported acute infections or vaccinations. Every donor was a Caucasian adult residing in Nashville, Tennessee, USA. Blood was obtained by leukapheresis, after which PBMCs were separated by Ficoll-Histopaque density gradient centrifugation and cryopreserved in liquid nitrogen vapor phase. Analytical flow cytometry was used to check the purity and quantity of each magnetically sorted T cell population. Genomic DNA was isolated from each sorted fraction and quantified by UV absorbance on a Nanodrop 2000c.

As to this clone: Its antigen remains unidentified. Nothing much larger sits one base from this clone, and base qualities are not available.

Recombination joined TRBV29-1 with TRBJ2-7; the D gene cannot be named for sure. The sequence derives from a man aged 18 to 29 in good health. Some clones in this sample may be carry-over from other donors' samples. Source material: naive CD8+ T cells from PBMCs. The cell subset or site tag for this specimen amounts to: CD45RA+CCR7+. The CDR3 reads CSVGPFGLTYEQYF. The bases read TGCAGCGTTGGCCCCTTTGGCTTAACCTACGAGCAGTACTTC.